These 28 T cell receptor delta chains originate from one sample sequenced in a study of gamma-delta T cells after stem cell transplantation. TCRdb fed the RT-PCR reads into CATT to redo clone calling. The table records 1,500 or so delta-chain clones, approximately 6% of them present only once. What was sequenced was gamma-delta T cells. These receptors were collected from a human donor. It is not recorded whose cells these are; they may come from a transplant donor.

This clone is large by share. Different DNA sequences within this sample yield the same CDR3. CDR3 sequence: CACDTMPGEAYTDKLIF. The CDR3 DNA reads as TGTGCCTGTGACACAATGCCGGGGGAGGCGTACACCGATAAACTCATCTTT. The chain joins TRDV2 to TRDJ1, with D tentatively TRDD3 (6 bases). This CDR3 spans 17 amino acids. Germline V CDR1 and CDR2: GEAIGNYY, EKD. The V and J ends lost 1 base and 0 bases respectively, with 17 bases between them.

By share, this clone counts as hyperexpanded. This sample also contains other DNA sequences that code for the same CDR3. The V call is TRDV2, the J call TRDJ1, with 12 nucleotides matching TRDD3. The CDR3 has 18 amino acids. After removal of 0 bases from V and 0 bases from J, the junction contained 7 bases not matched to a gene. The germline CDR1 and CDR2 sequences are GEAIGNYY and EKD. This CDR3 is CACDTLLGDTPYTDKLIF. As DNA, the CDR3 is TGTGCCTGTGACACCTTACTGGGGGATACTCCGTACACCGATAAACTCATCTTT.

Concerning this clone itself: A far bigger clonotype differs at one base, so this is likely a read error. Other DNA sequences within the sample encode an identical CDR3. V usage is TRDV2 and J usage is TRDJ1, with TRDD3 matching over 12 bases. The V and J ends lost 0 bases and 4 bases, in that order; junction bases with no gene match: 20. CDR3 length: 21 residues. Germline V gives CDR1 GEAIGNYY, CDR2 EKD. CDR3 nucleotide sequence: TGTGCCTGTGACACCGTTTCCTCCGGCCTCGAACTGGGGGATACAATCGATAAACTCATCTTT. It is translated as CACDTVSSGLELGDTIDKLIF.

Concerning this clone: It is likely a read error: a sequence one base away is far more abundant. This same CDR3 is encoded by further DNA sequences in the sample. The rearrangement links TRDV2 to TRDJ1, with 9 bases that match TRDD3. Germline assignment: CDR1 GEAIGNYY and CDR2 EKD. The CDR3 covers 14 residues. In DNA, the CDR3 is TGTGCATGTGAAGCCCTGGGGGATTCTGATAAACTCATCTTT. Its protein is CACEALGDSDKLIF.

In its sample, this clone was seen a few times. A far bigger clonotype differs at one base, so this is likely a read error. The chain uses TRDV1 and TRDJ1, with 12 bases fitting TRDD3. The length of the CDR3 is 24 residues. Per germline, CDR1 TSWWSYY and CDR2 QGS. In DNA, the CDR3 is TGTGCTCTTGGGGAACCTTCCTACGGTCAGGGTCTGGGGGATACGTTCCCCCTGACCGATAAACTCACCTTT. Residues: CALGEPSYGQGLGDTFPLTDKLTF.

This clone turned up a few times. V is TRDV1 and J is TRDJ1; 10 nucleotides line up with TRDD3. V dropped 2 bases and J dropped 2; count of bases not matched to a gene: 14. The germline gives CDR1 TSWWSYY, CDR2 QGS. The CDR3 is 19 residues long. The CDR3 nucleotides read TGTGCTCTTGGGGAATTGGTCCCGAGCTGGGGGATAGGAACCGATAAACTCATCTTT. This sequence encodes CALGELVPSWGIGTDKLIF.

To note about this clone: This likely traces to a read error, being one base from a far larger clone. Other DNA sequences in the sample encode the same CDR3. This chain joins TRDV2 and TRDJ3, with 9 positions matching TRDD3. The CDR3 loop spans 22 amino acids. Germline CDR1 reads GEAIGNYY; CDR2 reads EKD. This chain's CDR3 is CACDVTGGGYEESSWDTRQMFF. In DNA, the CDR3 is TGTGCTTGTGACGTTACTGGGGGAGGTTATGAGGAATCATCCTGGGACACCCGACAGATGTTTTTC.

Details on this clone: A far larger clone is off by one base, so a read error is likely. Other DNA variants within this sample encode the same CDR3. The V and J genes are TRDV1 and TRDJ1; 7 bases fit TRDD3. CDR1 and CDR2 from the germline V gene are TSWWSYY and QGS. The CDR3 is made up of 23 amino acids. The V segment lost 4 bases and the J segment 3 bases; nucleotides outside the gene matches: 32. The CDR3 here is CALGVRPSYAAWGFLSSSDKLIF. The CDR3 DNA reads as TGTGCTCTTGGGGTCCGGCCTTCTTATGCGGCCTGGGGGTTCCTTTCCTCTTCCGATAAACTCATCTTT.

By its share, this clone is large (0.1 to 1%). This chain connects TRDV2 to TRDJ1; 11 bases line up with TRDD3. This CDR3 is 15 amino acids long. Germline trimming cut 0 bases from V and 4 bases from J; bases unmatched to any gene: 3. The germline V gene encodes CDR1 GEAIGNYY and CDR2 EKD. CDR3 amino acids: CACDTVGDTNDKLIF. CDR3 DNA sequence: TGTGCCTGTGACACCGTGGGGGATACGAACGATAAACTCATCTTT.

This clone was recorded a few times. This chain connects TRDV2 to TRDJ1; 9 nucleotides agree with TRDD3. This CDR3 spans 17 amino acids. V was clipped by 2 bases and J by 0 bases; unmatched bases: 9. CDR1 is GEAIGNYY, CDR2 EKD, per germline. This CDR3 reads CACDKVLGDLNTDKLIF. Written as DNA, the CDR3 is TGTGCCTGTGACAAAGTACTGGGGGACCTAAACACCGATAAACTCATCTTT.

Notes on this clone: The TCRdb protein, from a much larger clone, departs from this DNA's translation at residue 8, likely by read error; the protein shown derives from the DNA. Written as DNA, the CDR3 is TGTGCTCTTGGGGGCCTTTCCTTTCCCCCCTTCCTCGAGTACACCGATAAACTCATCTTT. Translation gives CALGGLSFPPFLEYTDKLIF. The chain is built from TRDV1 and TRDJ1; 7 nucleotides line up with TRDD2. The germline gives CDR1 TSWWSYY, CDR2 QGS. With V trimmed by 4 bases and J by 0 bases, 20 bases remained unmatched. CDR3 length equals 20 residues.

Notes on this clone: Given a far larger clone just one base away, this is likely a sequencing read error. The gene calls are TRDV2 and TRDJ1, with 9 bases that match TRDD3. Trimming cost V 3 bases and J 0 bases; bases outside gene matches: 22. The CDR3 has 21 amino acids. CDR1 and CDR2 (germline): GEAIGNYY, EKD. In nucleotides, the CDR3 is TGTGCCTGTGACCTCCTTCCTGCCGAGGCTACTGGGGGACAATACACCGATAAACTCATCTTT. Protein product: CACDLLPAEATGGQYTDKLIF.

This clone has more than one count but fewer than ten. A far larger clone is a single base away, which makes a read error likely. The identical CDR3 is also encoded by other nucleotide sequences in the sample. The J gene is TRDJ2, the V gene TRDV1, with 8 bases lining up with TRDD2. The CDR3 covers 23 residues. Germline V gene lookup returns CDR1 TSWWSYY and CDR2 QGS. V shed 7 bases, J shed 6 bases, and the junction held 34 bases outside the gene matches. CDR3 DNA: TGTGCTCTTGACTGTACTTCCTACCAAAGTGAGTGTGCTGGAGCCCCAGGGGCAGCACAACTCTTCTTT. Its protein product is CALDCTSYQSECAGAPGAAQLFF.

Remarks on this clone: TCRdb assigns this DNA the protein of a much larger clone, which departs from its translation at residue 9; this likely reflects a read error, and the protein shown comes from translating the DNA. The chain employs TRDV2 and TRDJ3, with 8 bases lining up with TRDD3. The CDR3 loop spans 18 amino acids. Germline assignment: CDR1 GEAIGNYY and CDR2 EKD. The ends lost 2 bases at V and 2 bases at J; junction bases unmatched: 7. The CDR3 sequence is CACDSWGNGPWDTRQMFF. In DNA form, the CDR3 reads TGTGCCTGTGACAGCTGGGGGAACGGCCCCTGGGACACCCGACAGATGTTTTTC.

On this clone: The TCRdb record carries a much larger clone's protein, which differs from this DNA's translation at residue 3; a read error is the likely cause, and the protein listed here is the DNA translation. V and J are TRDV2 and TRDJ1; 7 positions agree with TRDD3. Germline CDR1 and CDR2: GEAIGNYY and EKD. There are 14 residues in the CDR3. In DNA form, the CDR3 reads TGTGCCCGTGAATCCCTGGGGGCTTCTGATAAACTCATCTTT. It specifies CARESLGASDKLIF.

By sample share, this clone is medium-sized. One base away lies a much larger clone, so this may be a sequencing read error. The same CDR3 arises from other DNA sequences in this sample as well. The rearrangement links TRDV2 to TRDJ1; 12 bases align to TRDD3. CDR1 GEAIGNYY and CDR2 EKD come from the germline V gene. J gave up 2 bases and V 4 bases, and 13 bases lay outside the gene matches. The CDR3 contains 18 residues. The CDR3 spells CACDTLNTGGYSTDKLIF. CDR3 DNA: TGTGCCTGTGATACCCTAAATACTGGGGGATACTCTACCGATAAACTCATCTTT.

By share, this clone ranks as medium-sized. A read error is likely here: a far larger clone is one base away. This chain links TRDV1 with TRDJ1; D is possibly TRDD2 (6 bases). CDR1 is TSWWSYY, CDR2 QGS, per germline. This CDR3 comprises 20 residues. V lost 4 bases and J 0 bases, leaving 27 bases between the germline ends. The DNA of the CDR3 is TGTGCTCTTGGGGGCCTTTCCCTTCCCCCCCTCCTCGAGTACACCGATAAACTCATCTTT. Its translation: CALGGLSLPPLLEYTDKLIF.

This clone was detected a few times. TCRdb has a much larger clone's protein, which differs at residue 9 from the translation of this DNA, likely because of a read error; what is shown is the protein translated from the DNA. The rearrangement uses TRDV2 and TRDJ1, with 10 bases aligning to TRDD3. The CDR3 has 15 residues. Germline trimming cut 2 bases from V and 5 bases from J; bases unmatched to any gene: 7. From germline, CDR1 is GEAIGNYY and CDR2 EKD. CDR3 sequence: CACDILGDSDDKLIF. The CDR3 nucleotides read TGTGCCTGTGACATACTGGGGGATTCTGATGATAAACTCATCTTT.

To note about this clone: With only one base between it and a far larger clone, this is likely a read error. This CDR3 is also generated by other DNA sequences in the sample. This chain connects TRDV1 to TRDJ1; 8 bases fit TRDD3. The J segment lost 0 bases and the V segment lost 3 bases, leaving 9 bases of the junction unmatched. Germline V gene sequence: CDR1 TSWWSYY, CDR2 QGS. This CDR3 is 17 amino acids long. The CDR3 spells CALGDTLGDHYTDKLIF. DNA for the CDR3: TGTGCTCTTGGGGACACCCTGGGGGACCATTACACCGATAAACTCATCTTT.

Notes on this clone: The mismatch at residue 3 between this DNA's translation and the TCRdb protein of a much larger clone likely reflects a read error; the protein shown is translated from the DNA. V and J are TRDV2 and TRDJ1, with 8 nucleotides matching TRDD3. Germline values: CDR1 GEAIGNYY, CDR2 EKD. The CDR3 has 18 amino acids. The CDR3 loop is CARDPLMLGDEDTDKLIF. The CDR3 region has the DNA TGTGCCCGTGACCCCTTAATGCTGGGGGACGAAGACACCGATAAACTCATCTTT.

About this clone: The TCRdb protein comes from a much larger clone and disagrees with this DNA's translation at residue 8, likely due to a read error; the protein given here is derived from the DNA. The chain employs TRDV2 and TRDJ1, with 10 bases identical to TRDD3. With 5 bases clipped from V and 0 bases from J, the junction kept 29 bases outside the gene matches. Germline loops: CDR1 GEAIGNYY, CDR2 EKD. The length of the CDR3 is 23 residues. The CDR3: CACVPLIYSLPSLGDVDTDKLIF. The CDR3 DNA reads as TGTGCCTGTGTCCCACTAATCTATTCACTCCCGTCACTGGGGGATGTAGACACCGATAAACTCATCTTT.

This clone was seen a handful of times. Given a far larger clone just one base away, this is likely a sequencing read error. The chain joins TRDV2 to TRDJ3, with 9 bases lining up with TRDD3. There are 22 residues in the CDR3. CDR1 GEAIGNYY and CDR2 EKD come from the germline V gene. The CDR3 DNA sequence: TGTGCCTGTGACGTTACTGGGGGAGGTTATGAGGAATCATCCTTGGACACCCGACAGATGTTTTTC. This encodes CACDVTGGGYEESSLDTRQMFF.

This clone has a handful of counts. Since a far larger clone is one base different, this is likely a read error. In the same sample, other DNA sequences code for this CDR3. CDR3 in amino acids: CACDTAFRGYDKLIF. In nucleotides, the CDR3 is TGTGCCTGTGACACGGCCTTCCGGGGATACGATAAGCTCATCTTT. V and J are TRDV2 and TRDJ1; the match to TRDD3 covers 9 bases. Germline CDR1 and CDR2: GEAIGNYY and EKD. The CDR3 sequence is 15 residues long.

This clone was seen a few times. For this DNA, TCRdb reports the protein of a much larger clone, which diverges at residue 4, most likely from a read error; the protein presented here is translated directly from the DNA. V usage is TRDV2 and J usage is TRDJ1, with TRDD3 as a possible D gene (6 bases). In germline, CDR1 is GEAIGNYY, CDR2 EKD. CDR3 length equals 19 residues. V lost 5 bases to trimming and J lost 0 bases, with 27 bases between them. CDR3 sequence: CACGDLRRGNLSHTDKLIF. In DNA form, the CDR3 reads TGTGCCTGTGGCGATCTTAGGCGGGGGAACCTCTCTCACACCGATAAACTCATCTTT.

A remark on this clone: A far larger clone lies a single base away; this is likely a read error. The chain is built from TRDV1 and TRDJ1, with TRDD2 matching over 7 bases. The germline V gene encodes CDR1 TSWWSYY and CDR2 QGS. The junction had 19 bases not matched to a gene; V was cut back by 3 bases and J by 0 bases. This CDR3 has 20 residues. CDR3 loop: CALGDLSLPPFLEYTDKLIF. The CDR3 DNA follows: TGTGCTCTTGGGGACCTTTCCCTTCCCCCCTTCCTCGAGTACACCGATAAACTCATCTTT.

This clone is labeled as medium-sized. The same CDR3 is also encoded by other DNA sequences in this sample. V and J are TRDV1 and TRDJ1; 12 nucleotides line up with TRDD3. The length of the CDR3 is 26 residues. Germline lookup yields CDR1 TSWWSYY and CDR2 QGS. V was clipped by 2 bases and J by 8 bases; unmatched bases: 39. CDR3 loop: CALGEATYVLLGDTLYPSFKGQKLIF. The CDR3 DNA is TGTGCTCTTGGGGAAGCAACGTACGTTCTACTGGGGGATACCTTATACCCAAGTTTCAAGGGACAAAAACTCATCTTT.

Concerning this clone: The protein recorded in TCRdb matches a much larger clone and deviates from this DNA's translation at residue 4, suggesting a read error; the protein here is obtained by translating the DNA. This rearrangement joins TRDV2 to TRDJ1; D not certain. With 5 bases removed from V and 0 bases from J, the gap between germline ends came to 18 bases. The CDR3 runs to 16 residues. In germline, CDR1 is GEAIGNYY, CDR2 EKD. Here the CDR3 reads CACGLLGSPYTDKLIF. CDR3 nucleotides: TGTGCCTGTGGCCTTTTGGGCTCACCGTACACCGATAAACTCATCTTT.

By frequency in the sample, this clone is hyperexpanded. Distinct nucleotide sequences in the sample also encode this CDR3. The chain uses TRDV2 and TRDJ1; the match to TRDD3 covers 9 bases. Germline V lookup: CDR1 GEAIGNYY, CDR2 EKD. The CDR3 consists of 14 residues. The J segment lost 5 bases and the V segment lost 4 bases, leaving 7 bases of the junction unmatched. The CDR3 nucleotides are TGTGCCTGTGAAGCCCTGGGGGATTCTGATAAACTCATCTTT. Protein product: CACEALGDSDKLIF.